A selection of T cell receptor beta chains follows, all from one sample in a study of shared clonotypes between healthy human individuals. The assay was immunoSEQ multiplex PCR, and TCRdb's table has in-frame clones only and misses some. The table has about 1,900,000 clones, approximately 94% seen once. Specimen: naive CD8+ T cells sorted from blood. Receptors originate from a man between 18 and 35 years old in good health. CDR3s include the opening cysteine and the closing phenylalanine or tryptophan. A D gene is named only where the DNA matches it firmly. Part of the rows lack a size; the others show once, few, many or a class for expanded clones.

d_call clone_size j_call v_call cdr3_length cdr3_nt cdr3_aa
TRBD1 - TRBJ2-7 TRBV4-1 17 TGCGCCAGCAGCCAAGATGTCGAGACAGGGGTTTTCGGCGAGCAGTACTTC CASSQDVETGVFGEQYF
- - TRBJ2-7 TRBV19 14 TGTGCCAGTAGTATCTCAGGGTACACCTACGAGCAGTACTTC CASSISGYTYEQYF
TRBD2 - TRBJ2-1 TRBV5-1 15 TGCGCCAGCAGCTCACTAGCGGGGGAGTACAATGAGCAGTTCTTC CASSSLAGEYNEQFF
- - TRBJ1-6 TRBV5-6 12 TGTGCCAGCAGCTTCGGGAGCTCACCCCTCCACTTT CASSFGSSPLHF
- - TRBJ2-7 TRBV4-3 16 TGCGCCAGCAGCCAAGAAGACTACGGGACCCCGCTCGAGCAGTACTTC CASSQEDYGTPLEQYF
- - TRBJ2-4 TRBV11-2 15 TGTGCCAGCAGCTTAGGATCACTAGCCAAAAACATTCAGTACTTC CASSLGSLAKNIQYF
- - TRBJ1-2 TRBV7-8 13 TGTGCCAGCAGCTACAGGGATTACTATGGCTACACCTTC CASSYRDYYGYTF
TRBD2 - TRBJ2-7 TRBV7-2 17 TGTGCCAGCAGCTTTAGACTAGCGGGGGCGTCTTCCTACGAGCAGTACTTC CASSFRLAGASSYEQYF
- - TRBJ1-4 TRBV30 15 TGTGCCTGGAGTACCCGGGACCCTATGTCAGAGAAACTGTTTTTT CAWSTRDPMSEKLFF
- - TRBJ2-1 TRBV7-3 13 TGTGCCAGCAGCTTAAAGGTCGGACTAGAGCAGTTCTTC CASSLKVGLEQFF
- - TRBJ2-5 TRBV29-1 15 TGCAGCGTTGAAGATGCGAGGTTTTATGGGGAGACCCAGTACTTC CSVEDARFYGETQYF
- - TRBJ2-1 TRBV10-1 16 TGCGCCAGCAGTGACGCTAGCCGAAGCTCCTACAATGAGCAGTTCTTC CASSDASRSSYNEQFF
TRBD1 - TRBJ2-7 TRBV30 14 TGTGCCTGGAGGACAGGGATGGGAGACTACGAGCAGTACTTC CAWRTGMGDYEQYF
- - TRBJ2-5 TRBV28 13 TGTGCCAGCAACCACGGGACCGCGGAGACCCAGTACTTC CASNHGTAETQYF
- - TRBJ2-1 TRBV4-1 16 TGCGCCAGCAGTATAAAGGGGCCGGATACGTTCTATGAGCAGTTCTTC CASSIKGPDTFYEQFF
- once TRBJ2-2 TRBV6-1 13 TGTGCCAGCAGTGAATTCTACACCGGGGAGCTGTTTTTT CASSEFYTGELFF
- - TRBJ1-6 TRBV7-3 13 TGTGCCAGCGCCGGCGGTTCTAATTCACCCCTCCACTTT CASAGGSNSPLHF
- - TRBJ2-1 TRBV19 14 TGTGCCAGTGGACAACCACGAACCTACAATGAGCAGTTCTTC CASGQPRTYNEQFF
TRBD2 - TRBJ2-1 TRBV4-3 16 TGCGCCAGCAGCCAAGATCTAGCGGGAGCCTACAATGAGCAGTTCTTC CASSQDLAGAYNEQFF
- - TRBJ2-5 TRBV6-5 14 TGTGCCAGCAGTTACTCGGGGGACGGGCAGACCCAGTACTTC CASSYSGDGQTQYF
- once TRBJ1-1 TRBV13 11 TGTGCCAGCAGCCCAGGACTGGAAGCTTTCTTT CASSPGLEAFF
TRBD1 - TRBJ2-7 TRBV29-1 13 TGCAGCGTCTTCCAGGGGGCAGCCTACGAGCAGTACTTC CSVFQGAAYEQYF
TRBD2 - TRBJ2-7 TRBV5-6 18 TGTGCCAGCAGCTTGGCTAGCGGGGGGGCCGAGGCAACCTACGAGCAGTACTTC CASSLASGGAEATYEQYF
TRBD1 - TRBJ2-7 TRBV5-6 15 TGTGCCAGCAGCCCAGGGACAGGGTGGAAGAACGAGCAGTACTTC CASSPGTGWKNEQYF
- - TRBJ2-1 TRBV7-9 12 TGTGCCAGCAGCTTAGCTAGCAATGAGCAGTTCTTC CASSLASNEQFF
TRBD2 - TRBJ2-5 TRBV2 13 TGTGCCAGACTAGCGGGAGAGGGGGAGACCCAGTACTTC CARLAGEGETQYF
- - TRBJ2-1 TRBV11-3 13 TGTGCCAGCACCCAGATACTCCGCGATGAGCAGTTCTTC CASTQILRDEQFF
- - TRBJ2-2 TRBV7-9 14 TGTGCCAGCAGTTTTGAGGGTTTGGCCGGGGAGCTGTTTTTT CASSFEGLAGELFF
- - TRBJ1-6 TRBV27 18 TGTGCCAGCAGTTTTCTGCAGGGTCAGGTCTCCTATAATTCACCCCTCCACTTT CASSFLQGQVSYNSPLHF
TRBD2 - TRBJ2-7 TRBV19 15 TGTGCCAGTAGTTGGGGACTAGCGGGAGAATACGAGCAGTACTTC CASSWGLAGEYEQYF
- - TRBJ2-7 TRBV28 12 TGTGCCAGCAGCAGACAGGATTACGAGCAGTACTTC CASSRQDYEQYF
TRBD2 - TRBJ2-3 TRBV6-5 13 TGTGCCAGCAGCGGACTAGTATCAGATACGCAGTATTTT CASSGLVSDTQYF
- - TRBJ2-1 TRBV30 17 TGTGCCTGGAGTGGCGGTGTTGAGCGGGCCGGGGACAATGAGCAGTTCTTC CAWSGGVERAGDNEQFF
- - TRBJ1-1 TRBV6-5 13 TGTGCCAGCAGTTATGGGGAGGGGACTGAAGCTTTCTTT CASSYGEGTEAFF
- - TRBJ2-2 TRBV6-5 15 TGTGCCAGCAGTTACTCGGAGGGGGCCACCGGGGAGCTGTTTTTT CASSYSEGATGELFF
- - TRBJ1-2 TRBV7-9 12 TGTGCCAGCACCGACAGGAACTATGGCTACACCTTC CASTDRNYGYTF
- - TRBJ1-1 TRBV11-2 14 TGTGCCAGCAGCACCACCGGGGGCGTAACTGAAGCTTTCTTT CASSTTGGVTEAFF
- - TRBJ2-3 TRBV7-9 15 TGTGCCAGCAGCTTGCAATGGGGGTACACAGATACGCAGTATTTT CASSLQWGYTDTQYF
TRBD2 - TRBJ2-3 TRBV7-9 15 TGTGCCAGCAGCCTCGGGACTAGCTCAGTAGATACGCAGTATTTT CASSLGTSSVDTQYF